The clone carrying this T cell receptor beta chain was detected ten times or more. The data derive from a study of read filtering for tumor transcriptome and immune sequencing. V was pared by 4 bases and J by 4 bases, with 6 bases of the junction left unmatched. There are 15 residues in the CDR3. CDR1 and CDR2 (germline): LGHNA, YSLEER. Molecular barcoded adaptors covering alpha/delta and beta/gamma chains were used on roughly 400 ng RNA. TCRdb redid the calling of the reads with MiXCR, one entry per CDR3 protein. The table shows approximately 150,000 distinct CDR3 sequences, with roughly 13% occurring only once.

The sequenced sample was a population of CD138-negative cells sorted from bone marrow. The receptor was isolated from a donor over 35 with multiple myeloma. The chain links TRBV4-3 to TRBJ2-7; TRBD2 matches 11 bases. The CDR3 reads CASSPSGTSGYEQYF. As DNA, the CDR3 is TGCGCCAGCAGCCCCTCCGGGACTAGCGGTTACGAGCAGTACTTC.